A selection of T cell receptor beta chains follows, all from one sample in a study of patients and donors after allogeneic stem cell transplantation. TCRdb used MiXCR to reprocess the RT-PCR reads, holding one entry per CDR3 protein. This repertoire shows some 200,000 distinct CDR3 sequences, 41% found once; its top ten account for 33%. Material for sequencing was blood, either unsorted or a sorted T cell fraction (not recorded which). The receptors were sampled from a human donor who was either an allogeneic HSCT recipient or a stem cell or donor lymphocyte infusion donor (not recorded which). It is not recorded whose cells these are; they may come from a transplant donor. Each CDR3 is given with its conserved first and last residue. The D gene is left open where the match is weak. Clone size, where shown, is once, few, many, or a class for clones that have expanded.

v_gene,abundance,j_gene,d_gene,CDR3nt,CDR3aa
TRBV9,few,TRBJ2-7,.,TGTGCCAGCAGCGTAGGGGAGCCCTACGAGCAGTACTTC,CASSVGEPYEQYF
TRBV5-1,.,TRBJ2-3,.,TGCGCCAGCAGTTATGACTCTAAGCCCATGGCAGATACGCAGTATTTT,CASSYDSKPMADTQYF
TRBV4-3,.,TRBJ2-1,.,TGCGCCAGCAGCCAAGATCCGACTAGGGGGCAGTTCTTC,CASSQDPTRGQFF
TRBV7-8,.,TRBJ1-1,.,TGTGCCAGCAGCTTAGAAAAGGATTTAAGCCCTGAAGCTTTCTTT,CASSLEKDLSPEAFF
TRBV7-9,.,TRBJ2-3,.,TGTGCCAGCAGCTTAAACTCGGCCACAGATACGCAGTATTTT,CASSLNSATDTQYF
TRBV12-3/TRBV12-4,few,TRBJ1-2,.,TGTGCCAGCAGTTTGCAGGTTGCCAACTATGGCTACACCTTC,CASSLQVANYGYTF
TRBV6-6,.,TRBJ1-3,.,TGTGCCAGCAGCCCGGGGGGCGGCGGAAACACCATATATTTT,CASSPGGGGNTIYF
TRBV10-3,.,TRBJ2-7,TRBD1,TGTGCCACCGAAGGTGGGACAGGGGACCACGAGCAGTACTTC,CATEGGTGDHEQYF
TRBV9,few,TRBJ2-7,.,TGTGCCAGCAGCGTTGAGAAAGAGGGGGAGCAGTACTTC,CASSVEKEGEQYF
TRBV5-1,.,TRBJ2-1,.,TGCGCCAGCAGCTTGGTCGCGGCGGGAACTAATGAGCAGTTCTTC,CASSLVAAGTNEQFF
TRBV7-9,.,TRBJ1-6,.,TGTGCCAGCAGGGACCGGGGTTCACCCCTCCACTTT,CASRDRGSPLHF
TRBV5-1,few,TRBJ1-1,.,TGCGCCAGCAGCTTGGAAGGCACCTTGAACACTGAAGCTTTCTTT,CASSLEGTLNTEAFF
TRBV19,.,TRBJ2-1,.,TGTGCCAGTAGTGGCAGGACAGACCTTCGGTTCTTC,CASSGRTDLRFF
TRBV6-2/TRBV6-3,.,TRBJ2-1,TRBD2,TGTGCCAGCATTCCGGGACTAGCGGGAGGTTCGGAGGGTGAGCAGTTCTTC,CASIPGLAGGSEGEQFF
TRBV12-5,.,TRBJ1-2,TRBD1,TGTGCTAGTGGTTTAGGGCCGGGACAGGGCCATGGCTACACCTTC,CASGLGPGQGHGYTF
TRBV7-9,few,TRBJ1-1,.,TGTGCCAGCAGCTTAGGCGGACTAGGGACACGGGGTGCTTTCTTT,CASSLGGLGTRGAFF
TRBV12-3/TRBV12-4,.,TRBJ1-4,.,TGTGCCAGCAGGGGCCCAGGCTTGAATGAAAAACTGTTTTTT,CASRGPGLNEKLFF
TRBV29-1,few,TRBJ1-2,.,TGCAGCGTTGGGCCCAGACAGGTGAACTATGGCTACACCTTC,CSVGPRQVNYGYTF
TRBV12-3/TRBV12-4,.,TRBJ2-1,.,TGTGCCAGCAGTTTAGGCAGCTCCGACTACAATGAGCAGTTCTTC,CASSLGSSDYNEQFF
TRBV4-3,.,TRBJ2-1,TRBD2,TGCGCCAGCAGCTTCGGGAGGGCCGAGGAAGAGCAGTTCTTC,CASSFGRAEEEQFF
TRBV6-5,.,TRBJ1-5,.,TGTGCCAGCGGTCACCCCTTGTATCAGCCCCAGCGTTTT,CASGHPLYQPQRF
TRBV4-3,many,TRBJ2-1,.,TGCGCCAGCAGCCAAGACCCGGGGGCCTACAATGAGCAGTTCTTC,CASSQDPGAYNEQFF
TRBV4-1,few,TRBJ2-7,TRBD1,TGCGCCAGCAGCCAAGGACAGGGGGGAGGCTACGAGCAGTACTTC,CASSQGQGGGYEQYF
TRBV20-1,.,TRBJ1-1,.,TGCAGTGCTAGGGGGGGAAGGGGACGTCGGAACACTGAAGCTTTCTTT,CSARGGRGRRNTEAFF
TRBV20-1,few,TRBJ2-2,.,TGCAGTGCTAGAGATAATGGCGCCGTCCGGGAGCCCGGGGAGCTGTTTTTT,CSARDNGAVREPGELFF
TRBV28,few,TRBJ1-2,TRBD1,TGTGCCAGCAGCCATCGACAGGGCCACTATGGCTACACCTTC,CASSHRQGHYGYTF
TRBV15,few,TRBJ1-1,.,TGTGCCACCAGCAAGGCCCTACCTTATGAATACCGGAACACTGAAGCTTTCTTT,CATSKALPYEYRNTEAFF
TRBV24-1,.,TRBJ1-5,TRBD1,TGTGCCACCAGTGATTCTGATGTCCAGGGGGCGTCTCAGCCCCAGCATTTT,CATSDSDVQGASQPQHF
TRBV6-2/TRBV6-3,few,TRBJ1-2,.,TGTGCCAGCAGAATCTCTGGCTACACCTTC,CASRISGYTF
TRBV7-2,.,TRBJ2-2,.,TGTGCCAGCAGCTTAGTGGCCTCCGGGGTGACCGGGGAGCTGTTTTTT,CASSLVASGVTGELFF
TRBV6-5,.,TRBJ2-1,TRBD2,TGTGCCAGCAGTCTCCGGGAGGCTTACAATGAGCAGTTCTTC,CASSLREAYNEQFF
TRBV4-2,.,TRBJ2-1,TRBD2,TGTGCCAGCAGCCAAGATCGTCTAGCGGGAGGGAGGGAGCAGTTCTTC,CASSQDRLAGGREQFF
TRBV12-3/TRBV12-4,few,TRBJ2-7,.,TGTGCCAGCAGTCCCGCGGGACAGCGCTCCTACGAGCAGTACTTC,CASSPAGQRSYEQYF
TRBV5-1,.,TRBJ2-7,TRBD2,TGCGCCAGCAGCTTACTAGCGGGAGGCTACGAGCAGTACTTC,CASSLLAGGYEQYF
TRBV27,once,TRBJ2-4,TRBD1,TGTGCCAGCAGTTTCGGGACAGGGGTTGACATTCAGTACTTC,CASSFGTGVDIQYF
TRBV7-9,.,TRBJ1-1,.,TGTGCCAGCAGCCAAAGGGGACGGGTCTCCATGAACACTGAAGCTTTCTTT,CASSQRGRVSMNTEAFF
TRBV12-3/TRBV12-4,.,TRBJ2-3,TRBD1,TGTGCCAGCACTTTCACAGGGGGGACAGATACGCAGTATTTT,CASTFTGGTDTQYF
TRBV20-1,.,TRBJ1-2,.,TGCAGTGCTAGTAGGAGCTATGGCTACACCTTC,CSASRSYGYTF
TRBV12-5,once,TRBJ2-3,.,TGTGCTAGTGGTTCAGGAACAGGAAAAATTAGCACAGATACGCAGTATTTT,CASGSGTGKISTDTQYF
TRBV12-3/TRBV12-4,.,TRBJ1-2,.,TGTGCCAGCAACTCGGGTTCCTATGGCTACACCTTC,CASNSGSYGYTF
TRBV6-2/TRBV6-3,.,TRBJ2-7,TRBD2,TGTGCCACCCGGGACCCTAGCGGGACCTACGAGCAGTACTTC,CATRDPSGTYEQYF
TRBV20-1,.,TRBJ2-2,TRBD2,TGCAGTGCTAGAGAGGACGTAAGCGGGATAGCCCCCGGGGAGCTGTTTTTT,CSAREDVSGIAPGELFF
TRBV15,.,TRBJ1-2,.,TGTGCCACCAGCCTCCAGCGGGGAGCTAACTATGGCTACACCTTC,CATSLQRGANYGYTF
TRBV12-3/TRBV12-4,.,TRBJ1-2,.,TGTGCCAGCAGTCTGGACAGCATCTATGGCTACACCTTC,CASSLDSIYGYTF
TRBV20-1,.,TRBJ1-1,.,TGCAGTGCTGACACAGGATTATTAGGAGCTTTCTTT,CSADTGLLGAFF
TRBV6-5,.,TRBJ1-1,.,TGTGCCAGCAGTTACCTGCCGTTGAACACTGAAGTTTTCTTT,CASSYLPLNTEVFF
TRBV4-3,.,TRBJ1-2,TRBD1,TGCGCCAGCAGCCAAGATTCAGGGACAGTCTTCGGTGGCTACACCTTC,CASSQDSGTVFGGYTF
TRBV5-1,few,TRBJ2-7,TRBD1,TGCGCCAGCAGCTATACCCATTACCGGGACAGGTTCTACGAGCAGTACTTC,CASSYTHYRDRFYEQYF
TRBV12-3/TRBV12-4,few,TRBJ1-6,TRBD1,TGTGCCAGCAGTTCACCCCCGGACAGGGTAAATTCACCCCTCCACTTT,CASSSPPDRVNSPLHF
TRBV5-1,few,TRBJ1-2,.,TGCGCCAGCAGCATACCCGGGGCGGACTATGGCTACACCTTC,CASSIPGADYGYTF
TRBV25-1,.,TRBJ1-1,.,TGTGCCAGCAGAAATGGGGACAAGAACACTGAAGCTTTCTTT,CASRNGDKNTEAFF
TRBV9,.,TRBJ2-6,.,TGTGCCAGCAGCTCCGAAGCCTGGACAGAGCCCTATTCTGGGGCCAACGTCCTGACTTTC,CASSSEAWTEPYSGANVLTF
TRBV27,.,TRBJ1-2,.,TGTGCCAGCGGCGGCGCTGGGGACTATGGCTACACCTTC,CASGGAGDYGYTF
TRBV12-3/TRBV12-4,.,TRBJ1-2,TRBD1,TGTGCCAGCAGTTTAGCAGATTCAGGGGGTTCCTATGGCTACACCTTC,CASSLADSGGSYGYTF
TRBV7-2,few,TRBJ2-1,TRBD2,TGTGCCAGCAGCTTAGCGGCGGGAGCATACAATGAGCAGTTCTTC,CASSLAAGAYNEQFF
TRBV7-2,.,TRBJ2-3,.,TGTGCCAGCAGCTTAGGTAGCCCCGAGGATACGCAGTATTTT,CASSLGSPEDTQYF
TRBV10-3,.,TRBJ2-4,TRBD1,TGTGCCATCAGTATTAGGGGGCGCAAAAACATTCAGTACTTC,CAISIRGRKNIQYF
TRBV12-3/TRBV12-4,.,TRBJ1-5,.,TGTGCCAGCAGGCCTCAGGGCAATAGCAATCAGCCCCAGCATTTT,CASRPQGNSNQPQHF
TRBV20-1,few,TRBJ1-5,.,TGCAGTGCTAGAGCTACGACAGGTCCTGGTAGTCAGCCCCAGCATTTT,CSARATTGPGSQPQHF